A single sample is the source of the 9 T cell receptor beta chains below, sequenced in a study of blood T cell repertoires in COVID-19. TCRdb keeps only in-frame clones here, not all; method: immunoSEQ multiplex PCR. The sample lists under 250,000 clones; around 85% were seen once. Sequencing input: peripheral blood. The receptors were gathered from a woman aged 55-75 years with active or convalescent COVID-19.

The chain is built from TRBV7-8 and TRBJ1-2; D unclear. Germline V gene sequence: CDR1 SGHVS, CDR2 FQNEAQ. The CDR3 spans 15 residues. Trimming stripped 1 base from V and 2 bases from J, with 11 bases between. CDR3 region: CASSLDINPNYGYTF. The CDR3 DNA reads as TGTGCCAGCAGCTTAGACATTAACCCGAACTATGGCTACACCTTC.

This clone was observed a few times. V usage is TRBV5-1 and J usage is TRBJ1-6; 9 bases are shared with TRBD1. The J segment lost 5 bases and the V segment lost 4 bases, leaving 7 bases of the junction unmatched. The CDR3 is made up of 16 amino acids. The germline V gene has CDR1 SGHRS and CDR2 YFSETQ. The CDR3 loop is CASSDGQGMNNSPLHF. CDR3 nucleotides: TGCGCCAGCAGCGACGGACAGGGGATGAATAATTCACCCCTCCACTTT. The full variable domain, completed using reference TRBV5-1 and TRBJ1-6, is KAGVTQTPRYLIKTRGQQVTLSCSPISGHRSVSWYQQTPGQGLQFLFEYFSETQRNKGNFPGRFSGRQFSNSRSEMNVSTLELGDSALYLCASSDGQGMNNSPLHFGNGTRLTVT.

This clone has a count of ten or more. The rearrangement joins TRBV4-1 to TRBJ2-2, with 7 nucleotides matching TRBD1. The CDR3 has 15 residues. V shed 2 bases, J shed 3 bases, and the junction held 3 bases outside the gene matches. Per germline, CDR1 MGHRA and CDR2 YSYEKL. The CDR3 sequence: CASSQHDRDTGELFF. CDR3 nucleotide sequence: TGCGCCAGCAGCCAACACGACAGGGACACCGGGGAGCTGTTTTTT.

The chain is built from TRBV5-6 and TRBJ2-5; 9 bases are shared with TRBD1. Per germline, CDR1 SGHDT and CDR2 YYEEEE. Losses at the gene ends were 4 bases for V and 4 bases for J; bases not matched to a gene: 2. CDR3 length: 13 amino acids. The CDR3 region is CASSRTGVETQYF. The CDR3 DNA follows: TGTGCCAGCAGCCGGACAGGGGTAGAGACCCAGTACTTC.

This clone has a single count. J is TRBJ1-1 and V is TRBV5-1; 8 nucleotides align to TRBD1. Germline V gives CDR1 SGHRS, CDR2 YFSETQ. J gave up 1 base and V 4 bases, and 6 bases lay outside the gene matches. The CDR3 runs 15 residues. The CDR3 loop reads CASSDRGASNTEAFF. DNA for the CDR3: TGCGCCAGCAGCGACAGGGGAGCCTCGAACACTGAAGCTTTCTTT. Full variable domain (outside the CDR3, taken from reference TRBV5-1 and TRBJ1-1): KAGVTQTPRYLIKTRGQQVTLSCSPISGHRSVSWYQQTPGQGLQFLFEYFSETQRNKGNFPGRFSGRQFSNSRSEMNVSTLELGDSALYLCASSDRGASNTEAFFGQGTRLTVV.

The chain is built from TRBV6-5 and TRBJ1-2; D unresolved. CDR1 and CDR2 from the germline V gene are MNHEY and SVGAGI. The V end lost 4 bases, the J end lost 8 bases, and 23 bases lay between the germline ends. The CDR3 runs to 16 residues. CDR3 nucleotide sequence: TGTGCCAGCAGTTCGGCAGGCTTGAGTGTTGCCCAGGGCTACACCTTC. It translates to CASSSAGLSVAQGYTF.

This clone has a single count. This chain connects TRBV28 to TRBJ1-4, with D possibly being TRBD1 (6 bases). Trimming took 5 bases from V and 0 from J, leaving 13 bases between them. The CDR3 is 16 residues long. Germline-derived CDR1 and CDR2 are MDHEN and SYDVKM. CDR3 nucleotide sequence: TGTGCCAGCAGTCCTTTAAGGACAGCAACTAATGAAAAACTGTTTTTT. Encoded protein: CASSPLRTATNEKLFF.

This clone is a singleton in its sample. This chain uses TRBV19 with TRBJ2-7, with TRBD2 matching over 10 bases. With V trimmed by 4 bases and J by 7 bases, 7 bases remained unmatched. This CDR3 comprises 14 residues. The germline gives CDR1 LNHDA, CDR2 SQIVND (reference sequence). CDR3 nucleotide sequence: TGTGCCAGTAGTAGGCTAGCGGGAGTGGGAGAGCAGTACTTC. This encodes CASSRLAGVGEQYF.

V usage is TRBV28 and J usage is TRBJ2-7, with 9 bases identical to TRBD1. Germline V gives CDR1 MDHEN, CDR2 SYDVKM. The V segment lost 4 bases and the J segment 2 bases; nucleotides outside the gene matches: 12. This CDR3 has 17 residues. The CDR3 is CASSSIGEGQGPYEQYV. The CDR3 DNA follows: TGTGCCAGCAGTTCCATCGGTGAGGGACAGGGACCCTACGAGCAGTACGTC.